This T cell receptor (beta chain) was identified during a study of post-analysis software for immune sequencing data. The overall study: Both relapsing-remitting and secondary progressive multiple sclerosis featured among the disease courses, as did progressive-relapsing multiple sclerosis.

On this clonotype: What it binds is not known.

Trimming stripped 1 base from V and 3 bases from J, with 16 bases between. The CDR3 contains 17 residues. The germline CDR1 and CDR2 sequences are MNHEY and SMNVEV (reference sequence). Study results and limitations: Batch-matched samples strongly co-clustered by F measure. Relative to controls, patients with multiple sclerosis showed significantly lower normalized Chao1 diversity. TRBV segments more frequent in patients than in controls numbered a few and included TRBV5-6, TRBV5-1 and TRBV20-1.

TCR beta libraries were prepared from cDNA with unique molecular identifiers. From approximately 0.95 to 9.8 million T cells, 500,000 or so cDNA molecules were obtained. TCRdb used MiXCR to reprocess the PCR reads, holding one entry per CDR3 protein. Of some 500,000 distinct CDR3 sequences detected, 40% to 55% appear once; the ten largest clones hold 12%. The sample comprised blood. The J gene is TRBJ2-1, the V gene TRBV27; weak D call: TRBD2 (5 bases). The sequence came from a girl aged 10-17 years with multiple sclerosis. The CDR3 region is CASSLYKVQRSYNEQFF. In DNA, the CDR3 is TGTGCCAGCAGTTTATATAAAGTCCAGCGGAGCTACAATGAGCAGTTCTTC.